These T cell receptor beta chains were read from a single sample in a study of T cells after yellow fever vaccination. Via MiXCR, TCRdb re-called the 5' RACE reads, giving one row per CDR3 protein. Among 610,000 or so distinct CDR3 sequences listed, 9% to 15% were seen once. Sequenced here: PBMCs, sampled on the day of the yellow fever booster vaccination. Receptor source: a man under 40 who received the YFV17D yellow fever vaccine. The CDR3 runs from the conserved cysteine through the conserved F or W. D genes are given only for firm matches. A clone size is listed for some rows: how often the clone was seen (once, few, many), or a class if it is expanded.

>TRBV5-1|TRBJ2-1|16|TRBD1|-
TGCGCCAGCAGCTTGGAGGACAGGGGGCCCTACAATGAGCAGTTCTTC
CASSLEDRGPYNEQFF
>TRBV7-9|TRBJ2-1|14|TRBD2|few
TGTGCCGGTGAGGGACTAGCGGTCAGGAATGAGCAGTTCTTC
CAGEGLAVRNEQFF
>TRBV20-1|TRBJ2-7|12|-|-
TGCAGTGCTATATCGGGGGTATACGAGCAGTACTTC
CSAISGVYEQYF
>TRBV20-1|TRBJ2-1|15|TRBD2|-
TGCAGTGCTAGAGATCTACTAGCGGGAATCAATGAGCAGTTCTTC
CSARDLLAGINEQFF
>TRBV18|TRBJ2-3|16|TRBD2|-
TGTGCCAGCTCCCTCGGGACTAGCGCTAAGGGGGATACGCAGTATTTT
CASSLGTSAKGDTQYF
>TRBV6-5|TRBJ2-7|15|TRBD1|-
TGTGCCAGCAGTTCCCGGGGACAGGGGGCCTACGAGCAGTACTTC
CASSSRGQGAYEQYF
>TRBV19|TRBJ1-5|12|-|few
TGTGCCAGTAGTCCCCCGGGGGGGCCCCAGCATTTT
CASSPPGGPQHF
>TRBV6-1|TRBJ2-7|11|-|-
TGTGCCAGCAGTGATTACGGCGAGCAGTACTTC
CASSDYGEQYF
>TRBV19|TRBJ2-2|13|-|many
TGTGCCAGTGGAGCGAGGAGAACCGGGGAGCTGTTTTTT
CASGARRTGELFF
>TRBV5-1|TRBJ2-3|16|-|-
TGCGCCAGCAGATTAGGGGGAATCCTAAACACAGATACGCAGTATTTT
CASRLGGILNTDTQYF
>TRBV19|TRBJ2-7|13|-|many
TGTGCCAGCAGCCCGGAAAGCTCCTACGAGCAGTACTTC
CASSPESSYEQYF
>TRBV7-9|TRBJ2-1|14|-|many
TGTGCCAGCAGCTCTAGCTCCTCCTACAATGAGCAGTTCTTC
CASSSSSSYNEQFF
>TRBV27|TRBJ2-1|14|TRBD2|few
TGTGCCAGCAGTACCAGCGGGAGTTTCAATGAGCAGTTCTTC
CASSTSGSFNEQFF
>TRBV5-5|TRBJ2-2|14|-|-
TGTGCCAGCAGCTTGGTTTCGGGGGCCGGGGAGCTGTTTTTT
CASSLVSGAGELFF
>TRBV6-1|TRBJ2-2|15|-|-
TGTGCCAGCAGTGAACTAAGGACAGTACCCGGGGAGCTGTTTTTT
CASSELRTVPGELFF
>TRBV7-8|TRBJ2-5|13|-|few
TGTGCCAGCAGCCCACGAGTTCTGGAGACCCAGTACTTC
CASSPRVLETQYF
>TRBV6-5|TRBJ2-4|19|-|-
TGTGCCAGCAGTTACTACCCCCCCGGTTTGGAGGCAGCCAAAAACATTCAGTACTTC
CASSYYPPGLEAAKNIQYF
>TRBV5-1|TRBJ1-4|15|TRBD1|-
TGCGCCAGCAGCACCAGCGGGACAGGGGGTGAAAAACTGTTTTTT
CASSTSGTGGEKLFF
>TRBV19|TRBJ2-1|12|-|few
TGTGCCAGTAGTACAAACCCCTTTGAGCAGTTCTTC
CASSTNPFEQFF
>TRBV5-1|TRBJ2-1|14|TRBD2|-
TGCGCCAGCACCAAGGGCGGGAGTTACAATGAGCAGTTCTTC
CASTKGGSYNEQFF
>TRBV5-1|TRBJ2-5|15|-|-
TGCGCCAGCAGCTTCCCTGACAGGTACCAAGAGACCCAGTACTTC
CASSFPDRYQETQYF
>TRBV6-8|TRBJ2-7|14|-|few
TGTGCCAGCAGTTTAGGTGGGGAAATCTACGAGCAGTACTTC
CASSLGGEIYEQYF
>TRBV7-6|TRBJ1-2|15|TRBD1|-
TGTGCCAGCAGCCCGGGACAGGGGGGGAACTATGGCTACACCTTC
CASSPGQGGNYGYTF
>TRBV7-2|TRBJ2-2|17|TRBD2|-
TGTGCCAGCAGCTCGGTACCGGGACTAGCGGGAACCGGGGAGCTGTTTTTT
CASSSVPGLAGTGELFF
>TRBV29-1|TRBJ2-1|15|TRBD1|-
TGCAGCGTTCTTGGGGGGGGACAGGGGGCAGGTGAGCAGTTCTTC
CSVLGGGQGAGEQFF
>TRBV6-5|TRBJ2-2|16|-|-
TGTGCCAGCAGTTACGTGTCCCCGGGGTGGACCGGGGAGCTGTTTTTT
CASSYVSPGWTGELFF
>TRBV7-9|TRBJ2-5|14|-|-
TGTGCCAGCAGCTTTGGGGGGAGTGTAGAGACCCAGTACTTC
CASSFGGSVETQYF
>TRBV18|TRBJ2-1|16|TRBD2|-
TGTGCCAGCTCAGCCTCACTAGCGGGAGGGCCCAATGAGCAGTTCTTC
CASSASLAGGPNEQFF
>TRBV29-1|TRBJ2-2|12|-|-
TGCAGCGTTGGAGGGGCCGCCGGGGAGCTGTTTTTT
CSVGGAAGELFF
>TRBV5-1|TRBJ1-6|15|-|-
TGCGCCAGCAGCTTGCCGTCGCCGATAAATTCACCCCTCCACTTT
CASSLPSPINSPLHF
>TRBV3-1|TRBJ1-6|15|TRBD1|many
TGTGCCAGCAGTCCGGGACAGGGCGCCATATCACCCCTCCACTTT
CASSPGQGAISPLHF
>TRBV19|TRBJ1-1|14|-|-
TGTGCCAGTACCCTCCAGGGGATGAACACTGAAGCTTTCTTT
CASTLQGMNTEAFF
>TRBV7-9|TRBJ2-5|15|-|-
TGTGCCAGCAGCCTACCTACCACGTACCAAGAGACCCAGTACTTC
CASSLPTTYQETQYF
>TRBV29-1|TRBJ2-1|14|-|few
TGCAGCGTTGAGCCCGCGGACCTCTACAATGAGCAGTTCTTC
CSVEPADLYNEQFF
>TRBV7-2|TRBJ1-4|15|TRBD1|-
TGTGCCAGCAGCTTAGCCGGGACAGGGAATGAAAAATTGTTTTTT
CASSLAGTGNEKLFF
>TRBV3-1|TRBJ2-7|13|-|-
TGTGCCAGCAGCTCAACTGTGGTGGGCCCGGGTGACTTC
CASSSTVVGPGDF
>TRBV5-1|TRBJ2-1|13|-|-
TGCGCCAGCAGCGACTACTCTAACAATGAGCAGTTCTTC
CASSDYSNNEQFF